The subject of this entry is one T cell receptor (beta chain). Its antigen is not known. This sample is part of a study of CD8 T cells in ankylosing spondylitis. The study's findings and limits: It appeared that ankylosing spondylitis blood was characterized by a TCR beta motif of roughly 8 highly homologous variants. Those disease-linked clones were CD8+; they were also relatively rare in peripheral blood.

TCRdb re-called the 5' RACE reads through MiXCR, storing one row per CDR3 protein. The profile shows roughly 670,000 distinct CDR3 sequences, 19% of them singletons. Germline values: CDR1 DFQATT, CDR2 SNEGSKA (reference sequence). Trimming took 0 bases from V and 9 from J, leaving 9 bases between them. The CDR3 totals 12 residues. The sample comprised blood, either unsorted or a sorted T cell fraction (not recorded which). This receptor was taken from a male donor with ankylosing spondylitis. The V and J genes are TRBV20-1 and TRBJ2-1; D might be TRBD1 (5 bases). CDR3: CSAREGEIEQFF. CDR3 bases: TGCAGTGCTAGAGAAGGGGAAATTGAGCAGTTCTTC.